One and the same sample provided the 9 T cell receptor beta chains below, sequenced in a study of cytomegalovirus exposure and HLA in healthy donors. The PCR had 60 Vbeta and 13 Jbeta primers. This table comes from immunoSEQ multiplex PCR, and its TCRdb copy is limited to in-frame clones, with some not included. The table records some 150,000 clones, around 85% of them present only once. Sequencing was performed on PBMCs. The receptors come from a woman aged 25 to 39 in good health and CMV-seronegative.

J is TRBJ2-7 and V is TRBV29-1, with D possibly TRBD2 on 6 matching bases. Germline CDR1 is SQVTM and CDR2 is ANQGSEA. The CDR3 extends over 12 amino acids. V lost 6 bases and J 0 bases, leaving 9 bases between the germline ends. This CDR3 reads CSVVRGSYEQYF. The CDR3 nucleotides are TGCAGCGTAGTGCGGGGCTCCTACGAGCAGTACTTC.

The rearrangement links TRBV6-5 to TRBJ1-2; 7 bases line up with TRBD1. The CDR3 loop spans 16 amino acids. Per the germline V gene, CDR1 is MNHEY and CDR2 is SVGAGI. The trim removed 0 bases at V and 6 bases at J, leaving 10 bases unmatched. The CDR3 here is CASSYSGTVSTDGYTF. The CDR3 region has the DNA TGTGCCAGCAGTTACTCGGGGACAGTGAGCACCGATGGCTACACCTTC.

The gene calls are TRBV14 and TRBJ2-1; the match to TRBD2 covers 7 bases. V trimming: 0 bases; J trimming: 13 bases; junction bases outside the gene matches: 9. The CDR3 totals 14 residues. Germline CDR1 reads SGHDN; CDR2 reads FVKESK. Written as DNA, the CDR3 is TGTGCCAGCAGCCAAGATCCTAGCGGAAAGGATCAGTTCTTC. Protein sequence: CASSQDPSGKDQFF.

J is TRBJ2-2 and V is TRBV27; 7 positions agree with TRBD1. J lost 3 bases, V lost 6 bases, and 7 bases had no gene match. This CDR3 spans 15 amino acids. The germline V gene has CDR1 MNHEY and CDR2 SMNVEV (reference sequence). For the CDR3, the DNA is TGTGCCAGCAGCCTGACAGGGATGGACACCGGGGAGCTGTTTTTT. Its translation is CASSLTGMDTGELFF.

This clone was detected only once. The gene calls are TRBV18 and TRBJ1-3; 7 bases align to TRBD1. Germline V gene data show CDR1 as KGHSH and CDR2 as LQKENI. This CDR3 comprises 15 residues. Losses at the gene ends were 4 bases for V and 2 bases for J; bases not matched to a gene: 5. Here the CDR3 DNA reads TGTGCCAGCTCACGCGACAGGGCAACTGGAAACACCATATATTTT. Amino acids: CASSRDRATGNTIYF.

The chain couples TRBV28 to TRBJ2-3, with D uncertain. The germline V and J ends were trimmed by 4 bases and 0 bases, with 14 bases remaining between them. Germline V gene data show CDR1 as MDHEN and CDR2 as SYDVKM. The CDR3 loop spans 16 amino acids. The CDR3 DNA is TGTGCCAGCAGTTACACAGTAGGTATTAGCACAGATACGCAGTATTTT. Translated: CASSYTVGISTDTQYF.

This chain uses TRBV27 with TRBJ2-1, with 12 bases that match TRBD2. The CDR3 sequence is 16 residues long. Germline V lookup: CDR1 MNHEY, CDR2 SMNVEV (reference sequence). After removal of 6 bases from V and 4 bases from J, the junction contained 7 bases not matched to a gene. The CDR3 region has the DNA TGTGCCAGCAGCCGCAGGGGGACTAGCGGGTACAATGAGCAGTTCTTC. Its translation: CASSRRGTSGYNEQFF.

The chain couples TRBV30 to TRBJ2-1; the match to TRBD2 covers 12 bases. This CDR3 has 13 amino acids. V gave up 5 bases and J gave up 6 bases; unmatched junction bases: 2. Germline-derived CDR1 and CDR2 are GTSNPN and SVGIG (reference sequence). CDR3: CAWRLAGANEQFF. CDR3 DNA: TGTGCCTGGCGACTAGCGGGAGCCAATGAGCAGTTCTTC.

The chain recombines TRBV28 with TRBJ1-3; 7 nucleotides align to TRBD1. The J call is in doubt because the DNA end fits TRBJ2-2 better. Germline V gene sequence: CDR1 MDHEN, CDR2 SYDVKM. The CDR3 has 15 residues. The CDR3 loop reads CASSSPTGVPGELFF. The DNA of the CDR3 is TGTGCCAGCAGTTCCCCCACAGGGGTCCCCGGGGAGCTGTTTTTT.